This entry describes one T cell receptor beta chain. Its antigen is currently unknown. The sample originates from a study of cytomegalovirus exposure and HLA in healthy donors. General observations from the study: In a later analysis, a genetic analysis reported fewer productive-TCR N-insertions in an Asian-associated ancestry cluster than the cohort average.

Germline CDR1 reads MNHEY; CDR2 reads SMNVEV (reference sequence). Trimming stripped 6 bases from V and 7 bases from J, with 16 bases between. The CDR3 has 13 amino acids. Researchers ran the PCR with 60 Vbeta and 13 Jbeta primers. Profiled with immunoSEQ multiplex PCR; TCRdb holds only in-frame clones, not every one. The data show about 220,000 clones, roughly 88% seen once. This sequence was found in a boy younger than 10 in good health and CMV-seronegative. The chain links TRBV27 to TRBJ2-7, with no clear D. Material for sequencing was PBMCs. The CDR3 nucleotides are TGTGCCAGCAGCCCCATCCCGAGGAGAGAGCAGTACTTC. Translating gives CASSPIPRREQYF.